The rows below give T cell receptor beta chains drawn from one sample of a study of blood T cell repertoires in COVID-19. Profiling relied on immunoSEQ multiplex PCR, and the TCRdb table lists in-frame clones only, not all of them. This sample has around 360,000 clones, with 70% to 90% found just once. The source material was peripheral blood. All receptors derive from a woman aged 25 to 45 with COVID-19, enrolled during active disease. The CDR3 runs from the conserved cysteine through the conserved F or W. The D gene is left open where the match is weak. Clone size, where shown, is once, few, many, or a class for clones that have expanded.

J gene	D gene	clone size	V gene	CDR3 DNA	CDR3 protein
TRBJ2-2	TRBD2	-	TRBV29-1	TGCAGCGTTGTAACGGGGGGCACCGGGGAGCTGTTTTTT	CSVVTGGTGELFF
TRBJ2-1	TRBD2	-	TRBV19	TGTGCCAGTAGTCAGGAGCGGGAGGGCAATGAGCAGTTCTTC	CASSQEREGNEQFF
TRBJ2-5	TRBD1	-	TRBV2	TGTGCCAGCAGTTTTACAGGGGGCGAAGAGACCCAGTACTTC	CASSFTGGEETQYF
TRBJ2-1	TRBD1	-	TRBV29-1	TGCAGCTTGACAGGGGAGGTCCATGAGCAGTTCTTC	CSLTGEVHEQFF
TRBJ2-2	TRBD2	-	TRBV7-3	TGTGCCAGCAGCTCCCGGACTAGCGGGTCGAACACCGGGGAGCTGTTTTTT	CASSSRTSGSNTGELFF
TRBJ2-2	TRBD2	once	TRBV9	TGTGCCAGCAGCGTGGGACTAGCGTATAACACCGGGGAGCTGTTTTTT	CASSVGLAYNTGELFF
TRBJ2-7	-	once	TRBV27	TGTGCCAGCAGTTTTGCCCCTACCTACGAGCAGTACTTC	CASSFAPTYEQYF
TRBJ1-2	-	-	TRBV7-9	TGTGCCAGCAGCTTAGAGGGGGTTTTCTATGGCTACACCTTC	CASSLEGVFYGYTF
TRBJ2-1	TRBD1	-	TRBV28	TGTGCCAGCAAAAACCGGGACAGTTTTACTCTTTCCTACAATGAGCAGTTCTTC	CASKNRDSFTLSYNEQFF
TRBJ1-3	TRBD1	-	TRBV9	TGTGCCAGCAGCGTCGGGACAGGGGCCGGAAACACCATATATTTT	CASSVGTGAGNTIYF
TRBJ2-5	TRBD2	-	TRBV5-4	TGTGCCAGCAGCCCCCCGCTAGCGGGAGATGAAGTAGGGGAGACCCAGTACTTC	CASSPPLAGDEVGETQYF
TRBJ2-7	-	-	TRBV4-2	TGTGCCAGCAGCCAAGAGTTCGGGGAGACGGAATACTTC	CASSQEFGETEYF
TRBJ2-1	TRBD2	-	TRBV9	TGTGCCAGCAGCGTAGCGGGAGGCTGGAATGAGCAGTTCTTC	CASSVAGGWNEQFF
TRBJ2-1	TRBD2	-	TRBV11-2	TGTGCCAGCAGCCGTCGGGCCGCGGGAGGCCACAATGAGCAGTTCTTC	CASSRRAAGGHNEQFF
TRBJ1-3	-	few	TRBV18	TGTGCCAGCTCACCAGAACTAGGAAACACCATATATTTT	CASSPELGNTIYF
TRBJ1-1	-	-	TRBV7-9	TGTGCCAGCAGCCCTTCAGGCACTGGAATTATGAACACTGAAGCTTTCTTT	CASSPSGTGIMNTEAFF
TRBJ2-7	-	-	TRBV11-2	TGTGCCAGCAGTCTTATCGACAGGTCCTCCGCCGACTTC	CASSLIDRSSADF
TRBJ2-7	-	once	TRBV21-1	TGTGCCAGCAGCGCCCCTAGCGGGAGGAACATAGAGCAGTACTTC	CASSAPSGRNIEQYF